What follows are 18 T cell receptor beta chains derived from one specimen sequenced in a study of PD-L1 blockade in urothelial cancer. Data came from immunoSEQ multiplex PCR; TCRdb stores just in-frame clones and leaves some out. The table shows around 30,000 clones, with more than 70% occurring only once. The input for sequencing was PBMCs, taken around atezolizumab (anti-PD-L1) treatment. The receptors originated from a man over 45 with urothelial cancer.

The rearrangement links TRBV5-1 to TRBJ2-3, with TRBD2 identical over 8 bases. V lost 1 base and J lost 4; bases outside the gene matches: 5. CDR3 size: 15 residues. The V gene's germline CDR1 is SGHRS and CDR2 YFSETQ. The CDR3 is CASSLFGGVSDTQYF. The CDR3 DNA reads TGCGCCAGCAGCTTGTTCGGGGGGGTGTCAGATACGCAGTATTTT.

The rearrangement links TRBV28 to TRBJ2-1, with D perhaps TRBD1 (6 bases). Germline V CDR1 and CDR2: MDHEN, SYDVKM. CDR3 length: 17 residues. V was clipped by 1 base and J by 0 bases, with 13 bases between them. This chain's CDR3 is CASSLSTLGHSYNEQFF. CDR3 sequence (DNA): TGTGCCAGCAGTTTATCGACATTGGGACACTCCTACAATGAGCAGTTCTTC.

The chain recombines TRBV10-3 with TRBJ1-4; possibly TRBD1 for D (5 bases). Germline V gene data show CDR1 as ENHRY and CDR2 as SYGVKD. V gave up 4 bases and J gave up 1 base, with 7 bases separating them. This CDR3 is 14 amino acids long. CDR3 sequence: CAISGGGTNEKLFF. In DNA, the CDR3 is TGTGCCATCAGTGGGGGGGGAACTAATGAAAAACTGTTTTTT.

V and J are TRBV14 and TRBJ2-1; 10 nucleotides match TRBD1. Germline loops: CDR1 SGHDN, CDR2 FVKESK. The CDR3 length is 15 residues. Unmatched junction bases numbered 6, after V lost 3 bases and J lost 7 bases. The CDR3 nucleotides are TGTGCCAGCAGCCAGGGACAGGGGAGAAGAAATGAGCAGTTCTTC. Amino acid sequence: CASSQGQGRRNEQFF. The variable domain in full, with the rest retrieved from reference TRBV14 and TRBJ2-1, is EAGVTQFPSHSVIEKGQTVTLRCDPISGHDNLYWYRRVMGKEIKFLLHFVKESKQDESGMPNNRFLAERTGGTYSTLKVQPAELEDSGVYFCASSQGQGRRNEQFFGPGTRLTVL.

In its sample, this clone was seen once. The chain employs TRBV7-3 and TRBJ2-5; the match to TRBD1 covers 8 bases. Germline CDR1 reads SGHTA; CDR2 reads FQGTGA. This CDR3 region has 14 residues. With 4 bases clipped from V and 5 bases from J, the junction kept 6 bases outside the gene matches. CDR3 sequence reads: CASSSQGAGETQYF. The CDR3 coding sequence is TGTGCCAGCAGCTCCCAGGGGGCAGGCGAGACCCAGTACTTC.

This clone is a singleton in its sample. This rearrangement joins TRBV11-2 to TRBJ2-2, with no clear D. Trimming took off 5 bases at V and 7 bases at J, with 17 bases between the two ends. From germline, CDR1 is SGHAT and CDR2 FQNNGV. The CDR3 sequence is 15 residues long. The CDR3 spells CASSNSSVLFGELFF. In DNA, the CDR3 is TGTGCCAGCAGCAACTCATCGGTGTTATTCGGGGAGCTGTTTTTT.

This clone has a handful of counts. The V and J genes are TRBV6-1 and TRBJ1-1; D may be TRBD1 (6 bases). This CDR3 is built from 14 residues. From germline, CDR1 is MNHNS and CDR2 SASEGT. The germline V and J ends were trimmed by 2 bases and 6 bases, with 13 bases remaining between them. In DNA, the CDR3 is TGTGCCAGCAGTGAATCCGGGACACCCCCTGAAGCTTTCTTT. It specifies CASSESGTPPEAFF.

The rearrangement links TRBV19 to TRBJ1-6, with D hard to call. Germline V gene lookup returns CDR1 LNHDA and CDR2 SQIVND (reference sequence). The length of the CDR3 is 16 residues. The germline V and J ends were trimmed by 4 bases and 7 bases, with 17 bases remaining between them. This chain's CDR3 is CASSTLKTRVNSPLHF. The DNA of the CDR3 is TGTGCCAGTAGTACTTTAAAAACTCGGGTCAATTCACCCCTCCACTTT.

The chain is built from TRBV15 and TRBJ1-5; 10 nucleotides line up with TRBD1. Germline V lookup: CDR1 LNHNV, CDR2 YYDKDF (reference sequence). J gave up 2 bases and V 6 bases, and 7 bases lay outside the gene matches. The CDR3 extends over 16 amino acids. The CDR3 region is CATSRPGTGGNQPQHF. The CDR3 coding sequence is TGTGCCACCAGTAGGCCCGGGACAGGGGGCAATCAGCCCCAGCATTTT.

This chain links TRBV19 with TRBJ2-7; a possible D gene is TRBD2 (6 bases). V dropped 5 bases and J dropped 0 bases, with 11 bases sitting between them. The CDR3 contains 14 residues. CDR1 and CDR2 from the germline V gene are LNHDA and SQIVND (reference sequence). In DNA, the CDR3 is TGTGCCAGTAGTGTGGGGGGTTCCTCCTACGAGCAGTACTTC. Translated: CASSVGGSSYEQYF.

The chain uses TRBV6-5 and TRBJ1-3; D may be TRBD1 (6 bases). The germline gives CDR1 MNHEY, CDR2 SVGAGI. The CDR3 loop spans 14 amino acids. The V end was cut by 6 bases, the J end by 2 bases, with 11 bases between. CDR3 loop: CASRGAGAGNTIYF. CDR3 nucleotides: TGTGCCAGCAGGGGGGCAGGGGCTGGAAACACCATATATTTT.

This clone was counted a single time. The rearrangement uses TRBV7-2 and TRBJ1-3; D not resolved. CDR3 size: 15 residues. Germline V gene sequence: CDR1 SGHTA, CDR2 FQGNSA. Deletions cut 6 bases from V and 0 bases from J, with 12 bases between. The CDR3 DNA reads TGTGCCAGCAGTCCGACACCGTCCTCTGGAAACACCATATATTTT. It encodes CASSPTPSSGNTIYF.

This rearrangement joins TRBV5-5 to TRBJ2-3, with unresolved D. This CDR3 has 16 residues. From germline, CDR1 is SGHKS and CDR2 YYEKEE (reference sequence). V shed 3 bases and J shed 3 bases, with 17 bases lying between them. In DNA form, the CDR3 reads TGTGCCAGCAGCTCTCTCCCTACGCCCTCAACAGATACGCAGTATTTT. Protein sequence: CASSSLPTPSTDTQYF.

Here the CDR3 DNA reads TGCGCCAGCAGCTGGCAGGGGTTGAATGAAAAACTGTTTTTT. The encoded protein is CASSWQGLNEKLFF. This chain uses TRBV5-1 with TRBJ1-4; weak D call: TRBD1 (6 bases). Germline-derived CDR1 and CDR2 are SGHRS and YFSETQ. The ends were cut back, 3 bases at V and 5 bases at J, with 11 bases in the middle. CDR3 length equals 14 residues.

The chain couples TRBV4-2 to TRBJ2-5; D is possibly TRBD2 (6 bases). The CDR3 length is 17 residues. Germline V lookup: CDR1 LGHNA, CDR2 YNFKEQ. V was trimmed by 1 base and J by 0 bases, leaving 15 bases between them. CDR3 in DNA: TGTGCCAGCAGCCAAGCCCTCCCTAGCGTAAACCAAGAGACCCAGTACTTC. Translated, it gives CASSQALPSVNQETQYF.

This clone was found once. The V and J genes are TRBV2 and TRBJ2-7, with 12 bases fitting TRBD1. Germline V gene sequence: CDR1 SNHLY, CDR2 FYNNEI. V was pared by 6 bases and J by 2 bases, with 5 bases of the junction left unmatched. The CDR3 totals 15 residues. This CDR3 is CASSQGQGATYEQYF. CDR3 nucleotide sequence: TGTGCCAGCAGCCAGGGACAGGGGGCTACCTACGAGCAGTACTTC.

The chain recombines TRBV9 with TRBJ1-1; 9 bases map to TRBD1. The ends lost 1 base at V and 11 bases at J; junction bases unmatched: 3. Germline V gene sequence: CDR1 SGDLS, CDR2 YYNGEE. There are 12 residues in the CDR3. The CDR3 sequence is CASSVHRGPAFF. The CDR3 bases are TGTGCCAGCAGCGTACACAGGGGGCCGGCTTTCTTT.

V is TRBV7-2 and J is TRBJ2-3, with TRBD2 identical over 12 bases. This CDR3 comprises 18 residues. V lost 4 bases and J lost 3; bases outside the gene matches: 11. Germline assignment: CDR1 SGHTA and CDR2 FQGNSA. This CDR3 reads CASSSAKLAGGSTDTQYF. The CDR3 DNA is TGTGCCAGCAGCTCTGCAAAACTAGCGGGAGGAAGTACAGATACGCAGTATTTT.